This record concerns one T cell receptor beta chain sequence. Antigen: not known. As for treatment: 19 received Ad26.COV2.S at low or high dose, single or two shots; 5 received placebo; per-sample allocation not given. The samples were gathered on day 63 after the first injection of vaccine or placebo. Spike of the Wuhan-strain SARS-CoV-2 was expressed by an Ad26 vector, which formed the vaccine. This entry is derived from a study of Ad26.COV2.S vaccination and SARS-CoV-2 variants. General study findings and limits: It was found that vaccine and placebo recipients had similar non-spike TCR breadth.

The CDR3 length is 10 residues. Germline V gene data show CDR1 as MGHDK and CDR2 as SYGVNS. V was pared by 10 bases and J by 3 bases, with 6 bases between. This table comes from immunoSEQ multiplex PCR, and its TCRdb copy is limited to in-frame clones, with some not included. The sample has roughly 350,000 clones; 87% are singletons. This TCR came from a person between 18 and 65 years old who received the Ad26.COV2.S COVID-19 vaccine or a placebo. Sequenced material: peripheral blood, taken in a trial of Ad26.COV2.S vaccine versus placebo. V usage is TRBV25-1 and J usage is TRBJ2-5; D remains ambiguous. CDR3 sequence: CATFKETQYF. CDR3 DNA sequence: TGTGCCACCTTTAAAGAGACCCAGTACTTC.